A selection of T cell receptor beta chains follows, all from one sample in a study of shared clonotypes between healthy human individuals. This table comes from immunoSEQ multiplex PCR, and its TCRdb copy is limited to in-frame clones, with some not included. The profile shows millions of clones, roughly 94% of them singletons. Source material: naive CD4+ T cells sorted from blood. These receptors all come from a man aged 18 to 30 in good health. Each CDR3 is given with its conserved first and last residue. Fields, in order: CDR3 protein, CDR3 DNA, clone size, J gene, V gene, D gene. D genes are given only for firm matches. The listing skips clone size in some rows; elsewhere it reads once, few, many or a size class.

CASSFFLAGIIDTQYF,TGCGCCAGCAGCTTTTTCCTAGCGGGAATTATAGATACGCAGTATTTT,-,TRBJ2-3,TRBV5-1,TRBD2
CASSFRSNSYNEQFF,TGTGCCAGCAGCTTTCGGTCGAACTCCTACAATGAGCAGTTCTTC,-,TRBJ2-1,TRBV7-2,-
CAWSVGGGNTEAFF,TGTGCCTGGAGTGTAGGAGGGGGCAACACTGAAGCTTTCTTT,-,TRBJ1-1,TRBV30,TRBD1
CASSPPGQGNKNF,TGCGCCAGCAGCCCACCGGGACAGGGGAACAAGAACTTC,-,TRBJ2-7,TRBV5-1,TRBD1
CASSLGQAFYEQYF,TGCGCCAGCAGCTTGGGACAGGCCTTCTACGAGCAGTACTTC,-,TRBJ2-7,TRBV5-1,-
CASSLEDRTSYEQYF,TGTGCCAGCAGCTTAGAGGACAGGACTTCCTACGAGCAGTACTTC,-,TRBJ2-7,TRBV7-8,TRBD1
CASSFDTSDTQYF,TGTGCCAGCAGCTTTGACACCTCAGATACGCAGTATTTT,-,TRBJ2-3,TRBV7-8,-
CASSRLQGLYGYTF,TGTGCCAGCAGCCGCCTCCAGGGTCTCTATGGCTACACCTTC,-,TRBJ1-2,TRBV14,-
CASSLVGGEQYF,TGTGCCAGCAGTCTCGTGGGAGGCGAGCAGTACTTC,-,TRBJ2-7,TRBV5-4,-
CASSLGTGGGQPQHF,TGTGCCAGCAGCCTAGGTACGGGGGGTGGTCAGCCCCAGCATTTT,-,TRBJ1-5,TRBV7-2,-
CASSTGDVNQPQHF,TGCGCCAGCAGTACAGGGGATGTCAATCAGCCCCAGCATTTT,-,TRBJ1-5,TRBV10-1,TRBD1
CASRAGVWEADTQYF,TGCGCCAGCAGGGCGGGAGTCTGGGAGGCAGATACGCAGTATTTT,-,TRBJ2-3,TRBV10-1,TRBD2
CAISVQGNNSPLHF,TGTGCCATCAGTGTGCAGGGAAATAATTCACCCCTCCACTTT,-,TRBJ1-6,TRBV10-3,-
CASSQEAQGGAEAFF,TGCGCCAGCAGCCAAGAGGCACAAGGGGGAGCTGAAGCTTTCTTT,-,TRBJ1-1,TRBV4-3,-
CASSLRDTIYF,TGTGCCAGCAGCTTAAGGGACACCATATATTTT,-,TRBJ1-3,TRBV7-8,-
CAWSVGRQNTEAFF,TGTGCCTGGAGTGTTGGTCGGCAGAACACTGAAGCTTTCTTT,once,TRBJ1-1,TRBV30,-
CASMMDSATYEQYF,TGTGCCAGCATGATGGACAGCGCGACCTACGAGCAGTACTTC,-,TRBJ2-7,TRBV2,-
CASSLGSTYNEQFF,TGTGCCAGCAGCTTAGGATCTACCTACAATGAGCAGTTCTTC,-,TRBJ2-1,TRBV11-3,-
CASSEGLGSYNEQFF,TGTGCCAGCAGTGAGGGCCTTGGCTCCTACAATGAGCAGTTCTTC,-,TRBJ2-1,TRBV6-1,-
CASSFGGNYEQYF,TGTGCCAGCAGCTTCGGGGGCAACTACGAGCAGTACTTC,once,TRBJ2-7,TRBV11-3,-
CASTPRLSAGYGYTF,TGTGCCAGTACCCCCCGATTGAGCGCGGGCTATGGCTACACCTTC,-,TRBJ1-2,TRBV30,-
CASSLAQRGHEQYF,TGTGCCAGCAGCTTAGCGCAGAGGGGGCACGAGCAGTACTTC,-,TRBJ2-7,TRBV7-2,TRBD1
CSAVDPYGYTF,TGCAGTGCCGTAGACCCATATGGCTACACCTTC,-,TRBJ1-2,TRBV20-1,-
CASSLATGVNEKLFF,TGCGCCAGCAGCTTGGCCACCGGGGTTAATGAAAAACTGTTTTTT,once,TRBJ1-4,TRBV5-1,-
CAWSPLRYNEQFF,TGTGCCTGGAGTCCCCTTCGATACAATGAGCAGTTCTTC,-,TRBJ2-1,TRBV30,-
CASSPLPSTSYGYTF,TGTGCCAGCTCACCACTGCCCTCGACTTCTTATGGCTACACCTTC,-,TRBJ1-2,TRBV18,-
CASSEAGGVYNEQFF,TGTGCCAGCAGTGAGGCGGGAGGAGTCTACAATGAGCAGTTCTTC,-,TRBJ2-1,TRBV2,TRBD2
CASVNAYEQYF,TGTGCCAGCGTGAATGCCTACGAGCAGTACTTC,-,TRBJ2-7,TRBV6-6,-
CASSLSRWETQYF,TGTGCCAGCAGCCTGAGTAGGTGGGAGACCCAGTACTTC,-,TRBJ2-5,TRBV27,-
CASTLSGSGANVLTF,TGTGCCAGTACCCTATCGGGCTCTGGGGCCAACGTCCTGACTTTC,-,TRBJ2-6,TRBV2,-
CSVEMYNEQFF,TGCAGCGTTGAAATGTACAATGAGCAGTTCTTC,-,TRBJ2-1,TRBV29-1,-
CASSRSGSFEQYF,TGTGCCAGCAGCCGGAGCGGGAGTTTCGAGCAGTACTTC,-,TRBJ2-7,TRBV7-2,TRBD2
CASRTYSGRATEQFF,TGCGCCAGCAGGACCTATAGCGGGAGGGCCACTGAGCAGTTCTTC,-,TRBJ2-1,TRBV4-1,TRBD2
CAWSVRRASNQPQHF,TGTGCCTGGAGTGTGAGGAGGGCGAGCAATCAGCCCCAGCATTTT,-,TRBJ1-5,TRBV30,-
CASSLGLAQYF,TGTGCCAGCAGCTTAGGGTTAGCTCAGTACTTC,-,TRBJ2-7,TRBV11-2,-
CASSRGSGNEQYF,TGTGCCAGCAGTAGGGGGTCTGGGAACGAGCAGTACTTC,-,TRBJ2-7,TRBV11-2,-
CATSRDTSYEQYF,TGTGCCACCAGCAGGGACACAAGCTACGAGCAGTACTTC,-,TRBJ2-7,TRBV15,-
CASSQGSSGYGYTF,TGCGCCAGCAGCCAAGGATCCTCCGGGTATGGCTACACCTTC,once,TRBJ1-2,TRBV4-1,-
CASSQGQGLSRYTF,TGTGCCAGCAGTCAAGGACAGGGTCTTAGTCGCTACACCTTC,-,TRBJ1-2,TRBV6-5,TRBD1
CASSFSGGSVDTQYF,TGTGCCAGCTCGTTTAGCGGAGGCTCGGTAGATACGCAGTATTTT,-,TRBJ2-3,TRBV18,-
CASRGTVNGYTF,TGTGCCAGCAGGGGGACAGTAAATGGCTACACCTTC,once,TRBJ1-2,TRBV6-5,TRBD1
CASSVDDRPYEQYF,TGTGCCAGCAGCGTAGACGACAGACCCTACGAGCAGTACTTC,-,TRBJ2-7,TRBV9,-
CASRAGGLNTGELFF,TGTGCCAGCAGAGCAGGGGGCTTGAACACCGGGGAGCTGTTTTTT,once,TRBJ2-2,TRBV5-6,TRBD1
CASSEDGRIEEQFF,TGCGCCAGCAGTGAGGACGGGAGGATTGAGGAGCAGTTCTTC,-,TRBJ2-1,TRBV10-1,TRBD2
CASSGQDSTPLHF,TGTGCCAGCAGCGGACAAGACAGTACACCCCTCCACTTT,-,TRBJ1-6,TRBV9,-
CASTFGQGNSPLHF,TGTGCCAGTACCTTCGGACAGGGGAATTCACCCCTCCACTTT,-,TRBJ1-6,TRBV19,TRBD1
CASSDHVNVNTEAFF,TGTGCCAGCAGTGACCATGTTAACGTGAACACTGAAGCTTTCTTT,-,TRBJ1-1,TRBV6-1,-